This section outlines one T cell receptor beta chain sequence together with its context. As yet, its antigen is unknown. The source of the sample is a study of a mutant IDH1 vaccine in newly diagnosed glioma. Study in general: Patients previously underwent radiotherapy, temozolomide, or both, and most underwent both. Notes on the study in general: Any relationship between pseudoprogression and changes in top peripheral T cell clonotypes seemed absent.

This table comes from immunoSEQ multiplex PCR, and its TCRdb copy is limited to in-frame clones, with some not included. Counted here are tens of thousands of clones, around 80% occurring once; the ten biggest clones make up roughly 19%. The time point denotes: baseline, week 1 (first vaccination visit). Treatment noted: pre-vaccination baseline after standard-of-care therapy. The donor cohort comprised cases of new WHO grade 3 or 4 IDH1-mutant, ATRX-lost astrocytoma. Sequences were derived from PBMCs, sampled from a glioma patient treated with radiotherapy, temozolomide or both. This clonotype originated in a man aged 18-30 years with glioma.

CDR3: CASSLAHMGGATGELFF. CDR3 sequence (DNA): TGCGCCAGCAGCTTGGCCCATATGGGGGGCGCGACCGGGGAGCTGTTTTTT. The J gene is TRBJ2-2, the V gene TRBV5-1; D is possibly TRBD1 or TRBD2 (6 bases each). This CDR3 spans 17 amino acids. Per germline, CDR1 SGHRS and CDR2 YFSETQ. V was pared by 0 bases and J by 5 bases, with 17 bases between.